This T cell receptor beta chain was sequenced in a study of a mutant IDH1 vaccine in newly diagnosed glioma. Study-level information: Sex among treated patients split 62.5% male, about 40% female; mean age was approximately 40 years. Study-wide findings and caveats: Roughly 92% of patients showed vaccine-induced immune responses across multiple MHC alleles.

Using immunoSEQ multiplex PCR, the repertoire was profiled, and TCRdb retains in-frame clones only, with some absent. The sample lists roughly 13,000 clones, around three quarters seen once, with roughly 3.9% in the top ten. As to this clone: Its antigen is unknown.

The time point was: week 47, end of study. Topical imiquimod was applied with each vaccine dose, which held 300 ug of mutant IDH1 20-mer peptide. Here the sequenced sample was PBMCs, taken from a glioma patient whose treatment included an IDH1 peptide vaccine. The source of this sequence is a woman aged 40 to 55 with glioma.

In DNA, the CDR3 is TGTGCCAGCAGCTTAGGCGGGACTAGCGGGGGCCCGACCTGGGGCGAGCAGTACTTC. Encoded protein: CASSLGGTSGGPTWGEQYF. V usage is TRBV5-4 and J usage is TRBJ2-7; 14 positions match TRBD2. CDR3 length: 19 residues. J was trimmed by 6 bases and V by 2 bases; bases with no gene match: 16. Germline V gene lookup returns CDR1 SGHNT and CDR2 YYREEE (reference sequence).